Shown below are 24 T cell receptor beta chains from a single sample sequenced in a study of cytomegalovirus exposure and HLA in healthy donors listed by TCRdb under 2017. Libraries were built with the immunoSEQ multiplex PCR assay. The multiplex PCR relied on a mix of 60 forward primers for TCR Vbeta segments and 13 reverse primers for TCR Jbeta segments. Not all clones reach the TCRdb copy of this immuneACCESS table, which keeps in-frame sequences only. Checked studies attribute under half of the gap to unresolved V genes and leave the rest unexplained. Present in this sample are hundreds of thousands of clones, 80% to 90% of which were seen just once. Of the sample, 2.5% to 3% falls within the top ten clones. The material sequenced was PBMCs. Receptors originate from a man aged 25 to 40 in good health and CMV-seronegative.

The CDR3 spells CASSPGASGYTF. The CDR3 DNA follows: TGTGCCAGCAGTCCAGGGGCAAGTGGCTACACCTTC. The chain is built from TRBV28 and TRBJ1-2, with D perhaps TRBD1 (6 bases). The V and J ends lost 5 bases and 7 bases respectively, with 11 bases between them. Germline CDR1 is MDHEN and CDR2 is SYDVKM. This CDR3 has 12 residues.

The chain is built from TRBV7-9 and TRBJ2-7; 8 bases are shared with TRBD1. Per germline, CDR1 SEHNR and CDR2 FQNEAQ (reference sequence). J gave up 0 bases and V 3 bases, and 10 bases lay outside the gene matches. The CDR3 consists of 17 residues. Here the CDR3 reads CASSFSSGTGSSYEQYF. As DNA, the CDR3 is TGTGCCAGCAGCTTTTCGTCCGGGACAGGAAGCTCCTACGAGCAGTACTTC.

The V and J genes are TRBV10-3 and TRBJ1-1; TRBD1 matches 9 bases. V lost 0 bases, J lost 7 bases, and 3 bases stayed unmatched. This CDR3 comprises 14 residues. From germline, CDR1 is ENHRY and CDR2 SYGVKD. The CDR3 DNA is TGTGCCATCAGTGAGTCCGACAGGGGGTTTGAAGCTTTCTTT. Translation: CAISESDRGFEAFF.

The gene calls are TRBV7-2 and TRBJ1-2; 11 bases map to TRBD1. This CDR3 comprises 16 residues. The trim removed 4 bases at V and 5 bases at J, leaving 9 bases unmatched. Germline loops: CDR1 SGHTA, CDR2 FQGNSA. CDR3 amino acids: CASSSWTGGESYGYTF. The CDR3 DNA reads as TGTGCCAGCAGCTCCTGGACAGGGGGCGAATCGTATGGCTACACCTTC.

The CDR3 reads CASSLSGGPYNEQFF. CDR3 nucleotides: TGTGCCAGCAGCTTAAGCGGGGGGCCGTACAATGAGCAGTTCTTC. This chain uses TRBV7-2 with TRBJ2-1, with 9 bases lining up with TRBD2. The length of the CDR3 is 15 residues. CDR1 is SGHTA, CDR2 FQGNSA, per germline. Losses at the gene ends were 2 bases for V and 4 bases for J; bases not matched to a gene: 3.

This chain connects TRBV29-1 to TRBJ1-1; D gene unclear. V lost 6 bases, J lost 4 bases, and 15 bases lay in between. The germline V gene encodes CDR1 SQVTM and CDR2 ANQGSEA. The CDR3 totals 13 residues. The CDR3 loop is CSVPPRITTEAFF. The CDR3 DNA reads as TGCAGCGTCCCCCCCAGGATTACCACTGAAGCTTTCTTT. The variable domain in full, completed from reference TRBV29-1 and TRBJ1-1, reads SAVISQKPSRDICQRGTSLTIQCQVDSQVTMMFWYRQQPGQSLTLIATANQGSEATYESGFVIDKFPISRPNLTFSTLTVSNMSPEDSSIYLCSVPPRITTEAFFGQGTRLTVV.

This clone was counted only a few times. The rearrangement joins TRBV5-1 to TRBJ2-7, with 8 bases lining up with TRBD2. The V gene's germline CDR1 is SGHRS and CDR2 YFSETQ. The junction had 10 bases not matched to a gene; V was cut back by 4 bases and J by 1 base. The CDR3 sequence is 16 residues long. This CDR3 is CASSPIGAGASYEQYF. CDR3 nucleotides: TGCGCCAGCAGCCCGATAGGAGCGGGAGCTTCCTACGAGCAGTACTTC.

This clone appeared a few times. The chain carries TRBV7-9 and TRBJ2-5, with TRBD2 identical over 7 bases. V lost 5 bases, J lost 5 bases, and 2 bases stayed unmatched. The CDR3 runs to 12 residues. In germline, CDR1 is SEHNR, CDR2 FQNEAQ (reference sequence). CDR3 in amino acids: CASSGLGETQYF. The CDR3 DNA is TGTGCCAGCAGCGGACTAGGGGAGACCCAGTACTTC.

This clone was observed a single time. The rearrangement uses TRBV7-2 and TRBJ2-3; 14 bases align to TRBD2. Unmatched junction bases numbered 5, after V lost 2 bases and J lost 10 bases. The germline gives CDR1 SGHTA, CDR2 FQGNSA. There are 15 residues in the CDR3. CDR3 coding DNA: TGTGCCAGCAGCTTATCGGGACTAGCGGGGGTCCCGCAGTATTTT. It specifies CASSLSGLAGVPQYF.

The J gene is TRBJ2-2, the V gene TRBV28; 7 positions match TRBD2. The CDR3 contains 14 residues. Germline V gives CDR1 MDHEN, CDR2 SYDVKM. With 8 bases clipped from V and 0 bases from J, the junction kept 3 bases outside the gene matches. The CDR3 region is CASLGGANTGELFF. CDR3 nucleotide sequence: TGTGCCAGCCTGGGGGGGGCGAACACCGGGGAGCTGTTTTTT.

A note on this clone: Additional DNA sequences in this sample encode the identical CDR3. The chain links TRBV5-1 to TRBJ1-6, with 8 bases identical to TRBD1. Germline CDR1 is SGHRS and CDR2 is YFSETQ. With 1 base clipped from V and 6 bases from J, the junction kept 3 bases outside the gene matches. The CDR3 consists of 15 residues. The CDR3 is CASSLPGQGNSPLHF. CDR3 in DNA: TGCGCCAGCAGCTTGCCCGGACAGGGTAATTCACCCCTCCACTTT.

CDR3 protein: CASSLGLAGKTQYF. CDR3 nucleotide sequence: TGTGCCAGCAGTTTGGGTCTAGCTGGCAAGACCCAGTACTTC. The V and J genes are TRBV28 and TRBJ2-5; D perhaps matches TRBD2 (5 bases). There are 14 residues in the CDR3. CDR1 is MDHEN and CDR2 is SYDVKM in the germline V gene. V dropped 3 bases and J dropped 6 bases, with 14 bases sitting between them.

The V gene is TRBV27, the J gene TRBJ2-1; TRBD2 might be the D (6 bases). The V end was cut by 3 bases, the J end by 2 bases, with 14 bases between. This CDR3 is built from 16 residues. The germline CDR1 and CDR2 sequences are MNHEY and SMNVEV (reference sequence). In nucleotides, the CDR3 is TGTGCCAGCAGTTTTTGGAGGGGAGGTACCTACAATGAGCAGTTCTTC. Protein sequence: CASSFWRGGTYNEQFF.

The chain is built from TRBV19 and TRBJ2-3; TRBD2 agrees at 8 bases. The CDR3 extends over 14 amino acids. In germline, CDR1 is LNHDA, CDR2 SQIVND (reference sequence). Germline trimming cut 5 bases from V and 1 base from J; bases unmatched to any gene: 2. Written as DNA, the CDR3 is TGTGCCAGTAGTTGGCGGGGGGGCACAGATACGCAGTATTTT. Translating it yields CASSWRGGTDTQYF.

V is TRBV4-2 and J is TRBJ1-2; D is perhaps TRBD1 (5 bases). V was cut by 1 base and J by 0 bases, with 9 bases left in between. Germline V CDR1 and CDR2: LGHNA, YNFKEQ. CDR3 size: 15 residues. The CDR3 bases are TGTGCCAGCAGCCAAGTCCAACAGGCTAACTATGGCTACACCTTC. Protein product: CASSQVQQANYGYTF.

V gene TRBV9 combines with J gene TRBJ2-3; 12 positions match TRBD2. This CDR3 is built from 17 residues. V gave up 3 bases and J gave up 6 bases; unmatched junction bases: 11. Per germline, CDR1 SGDLS and CDR2 YYNGEE. DNA of the CDR3: TGTGCCAGCAGCGGAACCCTAGCGGGGGGGCCATTTGATACGCAGTATTTT. Protein product: CASSGTLAGGPFDTQYF.

The chain carries TRBV9 and TRBJ2-1, with 9 bases matching TRBD1. This CDR3 is built from 15 residues. The J segment lost 5 bases and the V segment lost 7 bases, leaving 10 bases of the junction unmatched. The V gene's germline CDR1 is SGDLS and CDR2 YYNGEE. CDR3 coding DNA: TGTGCCAGCGGAGAAGGGGACAGGGTGAACAATGAGCAGTTCTTC. Translated, it gives CASGEGDRVNNEQFF. Complete variable domain (other parts from reference TRBV9 and TRBJ2-1): DSGVTQTPKHLITATGQRVTLRCSPRSGDLSVYWYQQSLDQGLQFLIQYYNGEERAKGNILERFSAQQFPDLHSELNLSSLELGDSALYFCASGEGDRVNNEQFFGPGTRLTVL.

Remarks on this clone: Sequence at one end of the junction differs from germline and may be a read error. This chain uses TRBV7-9 with TRBJ2-2; 9 positions match TRBD1. The CDR3 runs to 16 residues. In germline, CDR1 is SEHNR, CDR2 FQNEAQ (reference sequence). CDR3 nucleotides: TGTTCCAGCAGCCCGAGGACAGGGGAGGACACCGGGGAGCTGTTTTTT. It specifies CSSSPRTGEDTGELFF.

The chain is built from TRBV19 and TRBJ2-7, with 12 bases fitting TRBD1. This CDR3 comprises 15 residues. J gave up 7 bases and V 3 bases, and 7 bases lay outside the gene matches. Germline assignment: CDR1 LNHDA and CDR2 SQIVND (reference sequence). The CDR3 region is CASSISGQGAGEQYF. The CDR3, as DNA: TGTGCCAGTAGTATCTCGGGACAGGGGGCGGGTGAGCAGTACTTC.

The rearrangement uses TRBV5-4 and TRBJ2-7; 7 nucleotides line up with TRBD1. The CDR3 spans 14 residues. The trim removed 2 bases at V and 1 base at J, leaving 3 bases unmatched. CDR1 SGHNT and CDR2 YYREEE come from the germline V gene (reference sequence). The DNA of the CDR3 is TGTGCCAGCAGCTTTAACAGGGGATCCTACGAGCAGTACTTC. Protein: CASSFNRGSYEQYF.

This clone showed up just a few times. This sequence joins TRBV7-2 and TRBJ1-1, with D unresolved. The germline V gene has CDR1 SGHTA and CDR2 FQGNSA. Deletions cut 1 base from V and 2 bases from J, with 8 bases between. The CDR3 sequence is 14 residues long. CDR3 nucleotides: TGTGCCAGCAGCTTAGTGCCAGGAAACACTGAAGCTTTCTTT. This codes for CASSLVPGNTEAFF.

The genes are TRBV19 and TRBJ2-7; D may be TRBD1 (6 bases). The ends were cut back, 6 bases at V and 5 bases at J, with 20 bases in the middle. The CDR3 length is 15 residues. The germline CDR1 and CDR2 sequences are LNHDA and SQIVND (reference sequence). The CDR3 loop is CASSIRRTAIDEQYF. The CDR3 nucleotides are TGTGCCAGTAGCATCCGTCGGACAGCCATTGACGAGCAGTACTTC.

The chain recombines TRBV6-6 with TRBJ2-7; D not certain. The CDR3 contains 12 residues. The germline V and J ends were trimmed by 5 bases and 3 bases, with 8 bases remaining between them. Germline CDR1 is MNHNY and CDR2 is SVGAGI (reference sequence). CDR3 sequence reads: CASSLTRYEQYF. The CDR3 DNA is TGTGCCAGCAGTCTCACACGCTACGAGCAGTACTTC.

The rearrangement joins TRBV11-2 to TRBJ2-1; 10 nucleotides line up with TRBD2. From germline, CDR1 is SGHAT and CDR2 FQNNGV. This CDR3 has 15 residues. The J segment lost 4 bases and the V segment lost 2 bases, leaving 2 bases of the junction unmatched. The CDR3 sequence: CASSLSGGAYNEQFF. The CDR3 DNA sequence: TGTGCCAGCAGCTTAAGCGGGGGGGCGTACAATGAGCAGTTCTTC.